These 31 T cell receptor beta chains were sequenced from one sample in a study of molecular identifiers for immune sequencing clone quantification listed by TCRdb under 2018. Library prep was done by PCR. These reads were obtained on an Illumina HiSeq 4000. TCRdb reanalyzed the raw reads on its own, using fastp at Q25 for trimming and MiXCR for clone calling, and kept in-frame beta chains. CDR3 protein sequences are deduplicated, and each keeps its most common genes and DNA. A total of 70,000 to 90,000 distinct CDR3 sequences appear in this sample, around a fifth of them only once. About 0.95% of the sample lies in the top ten. The sample taken for sequencing was naive CD8+ T cells from blood, with Jurkat cell RNA spiked in. The label giving this sample's cell subset or site can be read as: FACS-sorted CD8+CD4-CCR7+CD45RA+ naive T cells. The receptors stem from a human donor in good health. Some libraries in this study had Jurkat cell RNA spiked in.

This clonotype was counted ten times or more. The chain's CDR3 is CASSQTGGFNQPQHF. In nucleotides, the CDR3 is TGCGCCAGCAGCCAGACAGGGGGCTTCAATCAGCCCCAGCATTTT. The chain combines TRBV4-3 with TRBJ1-5; 10 bases align to TRBD1. V gave up 3 bases and J gave up 3 bases; unmatched junction bases: 2. This CDR3 has 15 amino acids. Germline loops: CDR1 LGHNA, CDR2 YSLEER.

This clonotype was counted ten times or more. V is TRBV29-1 and J is TRBJ1-2, with 7 bases identical to TRBD1. The CDR3 has 11 amino acids. With V trimmed by 5 bases and J by 11 bases, 8 bases remained unmatched. Germline V gene data show CDR1 as SQVTM and CDR2 as ANQGSEA. The chain's CDR3 is CSVSLQGDYTF. CDR3 coding DNA: TGCAGCGTTAGTTTGCAGGGGGATTACACCTTC.

This clonotype was counted ten times or more. The V call is TRBV7-2, the J call TRBJ2-5; 7 nucleotides match TRBD2. The ends lost 1 base at V and 5 bases at J; junction bases unmatched: 16. Germline CDR1 and CDR2: SGHTA and FQGNSA. CDR3 length: 18 residues. CDR3 protein: CASSLGVRPSGIRETQYF. The CDR3 nucleotides read TGTGCCAGCAGCTTAGGAGTACGGCCCAGCGGGATACGGGAGACCCAGTACTTC.

For this clonotype: Given a much more abundant clone one base away, this may be a read error. CDR3 loop: CARSFGVLGLIGEGLYGYTF. In DNA form, the CDR3 reads TGTGCCCGCAGTTTCGGGGTTTTGGGTTTGATAGGGGAGGGCCTCTATGGCTACACCTTC. The chain links TRBV12-3 or TRBV12-4 to TRBJ1-2; D is possibly TRBD1 (5 bases). The CDR3 runs to 20 residues.

For this clonotype: No conserved phenylalanine or tryptophan is present at the end of the CDR3, so a read error is the likely explanation. V gene TRBV4-1 combines with J gene TRBJ2-7, with D possibly TRBD1 on 5 matching bases. Germline V gene sequence: CDR1 MGHRA, CDR2 YSYEKL. The V end was cut by 1 base, the J end by 0 bases, with 13 bases between. The CDR3 runs 16 residues. The CDR3 DNA sequence: TGCGCCAGCAGCCAAGCCCCCCAGGGCCACTCCTACGAGCAGTACTCC. This gives the protein CASSQAPQGHSYEQYS.

This clonotype was counted ten times or more. One end of the junction does not line up with germline, which may come from a read error. The V and J genes are TRBV6-2 or TRBV6-3 and TRBJ2-5; D gene ambiguous. The CDR3 extends over 11 amino acids. The germline V gene has CDR1 MNHEY and CDR2 SVGEGT. CDR3 sequence: CASAVWMTTSF. The CDR3 DNA sequence: TGTGCCAGCGCAGTCTGGATGACGACGTCTTTC.

This clonotype has at least ten counts. The chain employs TRBV4-3 and TRBJ2-7; D may match TRBD1 or TRBD2 (5 bases each). The germline V and J ends were trimmed by 4 bases and 3 bases, with 13 bases remaining between them. Germline loops: CDR1 LGHNA, CDR2 YSLEER. This CDR3 has 14 amino acids. The CDR3 nucleotides read TGCGCCAGCAGCCCCGGGACGGGGAACTACGAGCAGTACTTC. It yields the protein CASSPGTGNYEQYF.

There are many counts of this clonotype. The V and J genes are TRBV9 and TRBJ1-2, with a tentative D call TRBD1 (6 bases). The CDR3 extends over 14 amino acids. Trimming stripped 6 bases from V and 2 bases from J, with 14 bases between. CDR1 is SGDLS and CDR2 is YYNGEE in the germline V gene. The CDR3 sequence is CASTEGGENYGYTF. The CDR3 DNA sequence: TGTGCCAGCACCGAAGGGGGGGAGAACTATGGCTACACCTTC.

The sample holds many counts of this clonotype. This chain joins TRBV30 and TRBJ2-7; D remains ambiguous. The V and J ends lost 0 bases and 0 bases respectively, with 9 bases between them. The CDR3 spans 14 residues. Germline V gene data show CDR1 as GTSNPN and CDR2 as SVGIG (reference sequence). In DNA, the CDR3 is TGTGCCTGGAGTGTAGGCAGCTACTCCTACGAGCAGTACTTC. Its protein is CAWSVGSYSYEQYF.

This clonotype was recorded at least ten times. The V and J genes are TRBV9 and TRBJ2-2; no reliable D call. There are 15 residues in the CDR3. CDR1 SGDLS and CDR2 YYNGEE come from the germline V gene. Trimming cost V 0 bases and J 3 bases, with 9 bases left between them. The CDR3 region has the DNA TGTGCCAGCAGCGTAGCTAGTACATACACCGGGGAGCTGTTTTTT. It is translated as CASSVASTYTGELFF. The full variable domain, in which reference TRBV9 and TRBJ2-2 provide the parts outside the CDR3, is DSGVTQTPKHLITATGQRVTLRCSPRSGDLSVYWYQQSLDQGLQFLIQYYNGEERAKGNILERFSAQQFPDLHSELNLSSLELGDSALYFCASSVASTYTGELFFGEGSRLTVL.

In its sample, this clonotype was seen many times. V is TRBV7-9 and J is TRBJ2-5, with D possibly being TRBD2 (6 bases). Trimming took 7 bases from V and 4 from J, leaving 16 bases between them. This CDR3 region has 14 residues. Germline CDR1 reads SEHNR; CDR2 reads FQNEAQ (reference sequence). The CDR3 region is CASNLQRAPETQYF. The CDR3, as DNA: TGTGCCAGCAACCTACAGCGGGCTCCAGAGACCCAGTACTTC.

This clonotype came up many times. This chain joins TRBV6-5 and TRBJ2-5; 7 bases are a match to TRBD1. The V gene's germline CDR1 is MNHEY and CDR2 SVGAGI. The CDR3 has 14 residues. The trim removed 5 bases at V and 2 bases at J, leaving 5 bases unmatched. The CDR3 loop is CASSQAGGQETQYF. The CDR3 DNA is TGTGCCAGCAGTCAAGCAGGGGGACAAGAGACCCAGTACTTC.

In its sample, this clonotype was seen a few times. V usage is TRBV24-1 and J usage is TRBJ1-5, with D possibly being TRBD1 (5 bases). CDR1 KGHDR and CDR2 SFDVKD come from the germline V gene. Between the trimmed V and J ends, which lost 10 bases and 1 base, there was a span of 13 bases. The CDR3 is made up of 14 amino acids. CDR3 loop: CATAGGWSNQPQHF. In DNA, the CDR3 is TGTGCCACGGCGGGGGGTTGGAGCAATCAGCCCCAGCATTTT.

As for this clonotype: One junction end does not reproduce the germline sequence, and a read error may be involved. The chain uses TRBV5-3 and TRBJ2-3, with 7 positions matching TRBD2. TRBV5-3 is flagged as an ORF with uncertain function. The CDR3 spans 18 residues. The CDR3 spells CASSLGLGGSGGFDTQYF. Written as DNA, the CDR3 is TGTGCCAGCAGCTTGGGCCTGGGGGGGAGTGGGGGATTTGATACGCAGTATTTT.

The table lists this clonotype with many counts. The chain carries TRBV18 and TRBJ2-5, with 10 bases aligning to TRBD2. Trimming cost V 2 bases and J 1 base; bases outside gene matches: 7. The CDR3 is 17 residues long. Germline assignment: CDR1 KGHSH and CDR2 LQKENI. The CDR3 protein is CASSPRLAGVLQETQYF. The CDR3 DNA is TGTGCCAGCTCACCAAGACTAGCGGGCGTCCTCCAAGAGACCCAGTACTTC. Using reference TRBV18 and TRBJ2-5 for the parts outside the CDR3, the full variable domain is NAGVMQNPRHLVRRRGQEARLRCSPMKGHSHVYWYRQLPEEGLKFMVYLQKENIIDESGMPKERFSAEFPKEGPSILRIQQVVRGDSAAYFCASSPRLAGVLQETQYFGPGTRLLVL.

The chain combines TRBV11-3 with TRBJ2-1; TRBD1 might be the D (5 bases). The V end was cut by 0 bases, the J end by 5 bases, with 8 bases between. The CDR3 consists of 14 residues. Germline lookup yields CDR1 SGHNT and CDR2 YENEEA. CDR3 nucleotides: TGTGCCAGCAGCTTAGATTTGACAGACAATGAGCAGTTCTTC. This gives the protein CASSLDLTDNEQFF.

This clonotype has at least ten counts. The V call is TRBV19, the J call TRBJ2-7, with TRBD1 identical over 7 bases. V was clipped by 3 bases and J by 0 bases; unmatched bases: 5. The germline V gene has CDR1 LNHDA and CDR2 SQIVND (reference sequence). The CDR3 runs to 15 residues. In DNA, the CDR3 is TGTGCCAGTAGTATCGGACAGGCGAGCTCCTACGAGCAGTACTTC. Protein sequence: CASSIGQASSYEQYF.

The sample holds many counts of this clonotype. The gene calls are TRBV4-1 and TRBJ1-1, with 9 bases that match TRBD1. The ends lost 2 bases at V and 2 bases at J; junction bases unmatched: 3. The CDR3 length is 15 residues. CDR1 and CDR2 (germline): MGHRA, YSYEKL. CDR3 protein: CASSQPTGGNTEAFF. CDR3 bases: TGCGCCAGCAGCCAACCGACAGGGGGAAACACTGAAGCTTTCTTT.

About this clonotype itself: A much bigger clone sits one base away, suggesting this may be a read error. The chain employs TRBV4-3 and TRBJ2-1; 10 positions match TRBD2. The CDR3 runs to 18 residues. Germline CDR1 reads LGHNA; CDR2 reads YSLEER. V lost 0 bases to trimming and J lost 8 bases; unmatched junction nucleotides: 13. CDR3 coding DNA: TGCGCCAGCAGCCAAGATGGTCCAGCGGGGGGGTTATGGGATGAGCAGTTCTTC. As protein: CASSQDGPAGGLWDEQFF.

The genes are TRBV27 and TRBJ1-5, with D perhaps TRBD1 (6 bases). The CDR3 sequence is 13 residues long. V was clipped by 3 bases and J by 9 bases, with 12 bases between them. Germline CDR1 is MNHEY and CDR2 is SMNVEV (reference sequence). The CDR3 DNA reads TGTGCCAGCAGTTTGGACAGCCAATGGCCCCAGCATTTT. Its translation is CASSLDSQWPQHF.

This clonotype has more than one count but fewer than ten. The chain is built from TRBV4-2 and TRBJ2-7; 10 bases fit TRBD2. With 6 bases clipped from V and 0 bases from J, the junction kept 5 bases outside the gene matches. The CDR3 runs 15 residues. Germline values: CDR1 LGHNA, CDR2 YNFKEQ. The CDR3: CASRPGLASSYEQYF. CDR3 DNA: TGTGCCAGCAGACCGGGACTAGCGAGCTCCTACGAGCAGTACTTC.

On this clonotype itself: This may be a read error, as it is one base from a much larger clone. The CDR3 DNA follows: TGTGCCAGTGGGCCAGATCAGGACACTAAAGCTTTCTTT. Amino acid sequence: CASGPDQDTKAFF. The chain combines TRBV19 with TRBJ1-1; TRBD1 might be the D (5 bases). Germline assignment: CDR1 LNHDA and CDR2 SQIVND (reference sequence). This CDR3 is 13 amino acids long.

Only a few counts were recorded for this clonotype. This chain links TRBV12-3 or TRBV12-4 with TRBJ2-7; D remains ambiguous. V was trimmed by 3 bases and J by 0 bases, leaving 9 bases between them. This CDR3 is 14 amino acids long. The CDR3 sequence: CASSFGVTSYEQYF. CDR3 in DNA: TGTGCCAGCAGTTTCGGCGTAACCTCCTACGAGCAGTACTTC.

There are many counts of this clonotype. V gene TRBV6-2 or TRBV6-3 combines with J gene TRBJ2-2; D tentatively reads TRBD1 or TRBD2 (5 bases each). Germline CDR1 and CDR2: MNHEY and SVGEGT. Trimming took 4 bases from V and 0 from J, leaving 15 bases between them. The CDR3 covers 17 residues. The CDR3 region has the DNA TGTGCCAGCAGTTGGGACGTCCGAATAACGAACACCGGGGAGCTGTTTTTT. Its translation: CASSWDVRITNTGELFF.

The table lists this clonotype with many counts. The chain employs TRBV20-1 and TRBJ2-7; D remains unclear. Looked up from germline, CDR1 is DFQATT and CDR2 is SNEGSKA (reference sequence). There are 12 residues in the CDR3. Trimming pared 1 base from V and 4 bases from J, leaving 8 bases between. CDR3 sequence (DNA): TGCAGTGCTAGAGGGGAAGTATACGAGCAGTACTTC. Translating gives CSARGEVYEQYF.

CDR3: CASRSQDMRYNEQFF. The CDR3 DNA reads TGTGCCAGCAGATCGCAGGATATGAGATACAATGAGCAGTTCTTC. V gene TRBV2 combines with J gene TRBJ2-1; D unresolved. In germline, CDR1 is SNHLY, CDR2 FYNNEI. This CDR3 region has 15 residues. The V end was cut by 6 bases, the J end by 4 bases, with 16 bases between.

Comments on this clonotype: A read error is possible here, since a much larger clone lies one base away. This chain joins TRBV7-9 and TRBJ2-2; D not resolved. The CDR3 contains 19 residues. V was cut by 2 bases and J by 2 bases, with 21 bases left in between. The germline V gene encodes CDR1 SEHNR and CDR2 FQNEAQ (reference sequence). In DNA, the CDR3 is TGTGCCAGCAGCTTATTCGCCTCATCGCAGGTGGTAAACACCGGGGAGCTGTTTTTT. Translated: CASSLFASSQVVNTGELFF. The whole variable domain, remainder taken from reference TRBV7-9 and TRBJ2-2, is DTGVSQNPRHKITKRGQNVTFRCDPISEHNRLYWYRQTLGQGPEFLTYFQNEAQLEKSRLLSDRFSAERPKGSFSTLEIQRTEQGDSAMYLCASSLFASSQVVNTGELFFGEGSRLTVL.

The sample holds many counts of this clonotype. The V gene is TRBV29-1, the J gene TRBJ1-1; D is uncertain. This CDR3 is 13 amino acids long. V was clipped by 6 bases and J by 3 bases, with 14 bases between them. Per the germline V gene, CDR1 is SQVTM and CDR2 is ANQGSEA. The CDR3 spells CSVRPGTYTEAFF. CDR3 DNA sequence: TGCAGCGTCCGGCCAGGCACATACACTGAAGCTTTCTTT. Filled out from reference TRBV29-1 and TRBJ1-1, the complete variable domain reads SAVISQKPSRDICQRGTSLTIQCQVDSQVTMMFWYRQQPGQSLTLIATANQGSEATYESGFVIDKFPISRPNLTFSTLTVSNMSPEDSSIYLCSVRPGTYTEAFFGQGTRLTVV.

This clonotype was seen ten or more times. The chain employs TRBV7-2 and TRBJ1-2; the D is unclear. The CDR3 loop spans 13 amino acids. Trimming removed 1 base from V and 4 bases from J, with 7 bases in between. Germline values: CDR1 SGHTA, CDR2 FQGNSA. As DNA, the CDR3 is TGTGCCAGCAGCTTAGAACGGGGCTATGGCTACACCTTC. Its translation is CASSLERGYGYTF.

As regards this clonotype: A single base separates this from a much larger clone, so it may be a read error. For the CDR3, the DNA is TGTGCCAGCAGCTTAGCGGGCGGGGGGGCCAGCGATACGCGGTATTTT. Translated, it gives CASSLAGGGASDTRYF. The V and J genes are TRBV7-6 and TRBJ2-3; TRBD2 aligns across 9 bases. CDR3 size: 16 residues. Germline V lookup: CDR1 SGHVS, CDR2 FNYEAQ.

In regard to this clonotype: One end of the junction varies from germline; a read error may be responsible. The chain carries TRBV29-1 and TRBJ1-2, with 8 nucleotides matching TRBD1. There are 12 residues in the CDR3. From germline, CDR1 is SQVTM and CDR2 ANQGSEA. The CDR3 region has the DNA TGCAGCGTTGTTGGACAGGGTCCTGGCTGCACCTTC. Translating gives CSVVGQGPGCTF.